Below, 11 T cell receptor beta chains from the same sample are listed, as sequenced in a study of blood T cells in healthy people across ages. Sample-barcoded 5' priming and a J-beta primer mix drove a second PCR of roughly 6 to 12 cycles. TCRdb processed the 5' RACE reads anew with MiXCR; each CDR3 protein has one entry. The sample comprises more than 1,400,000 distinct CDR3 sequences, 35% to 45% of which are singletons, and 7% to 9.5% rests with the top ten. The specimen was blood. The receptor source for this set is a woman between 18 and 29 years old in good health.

CDR3 loop: CASSEAQREVMHEQFF. In nucleotides, the CDR3 is TGTGCCAGCAGTGAAGCCCAGCGGGAGGTTATGCATGAGCAGTTCTTC. The chain has TRBV6-1 and TRBJ2-1; 9 positions match TRBD2. The germline gives CDR1 MNHNS, CDR2 SASEGT. The junction had 8 bases not matched to a gene; V was cut back by 0 bases and J by 8 bases. This CDR3 region has 16 residues.

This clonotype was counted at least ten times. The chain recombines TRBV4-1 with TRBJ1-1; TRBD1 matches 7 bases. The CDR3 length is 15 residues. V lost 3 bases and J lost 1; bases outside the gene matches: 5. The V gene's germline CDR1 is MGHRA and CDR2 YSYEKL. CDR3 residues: CASSQLGQSNTEAFF. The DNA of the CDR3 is TGCGCCAGCAGCCAGTTGGGACAGTCGAACACTGAAGCTTTCTTT.

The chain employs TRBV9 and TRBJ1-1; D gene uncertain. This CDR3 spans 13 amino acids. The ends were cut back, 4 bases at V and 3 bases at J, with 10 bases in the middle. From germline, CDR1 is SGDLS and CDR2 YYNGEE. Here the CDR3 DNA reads TGTGCCAGCAGCCTACACGGGGACACTGAAGCTTTCTTT. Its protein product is CASSLHGDTEAFF.

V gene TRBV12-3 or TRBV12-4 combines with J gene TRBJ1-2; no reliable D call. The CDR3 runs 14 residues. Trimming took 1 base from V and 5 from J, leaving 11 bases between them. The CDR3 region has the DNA TGTGCCAGCAGTTTAGATACCACTTGGTATGGCTACACCTTC. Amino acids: CASSLDTTWYGYTF.

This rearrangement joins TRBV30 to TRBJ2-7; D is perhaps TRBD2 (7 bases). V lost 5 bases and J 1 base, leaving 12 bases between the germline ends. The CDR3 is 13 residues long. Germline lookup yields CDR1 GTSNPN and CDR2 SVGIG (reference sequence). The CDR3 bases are TGTGCCTGGGGGAGGGGGGCGTCCTACGAGCAGTACTTC. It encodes CAWGRGASYEQYF. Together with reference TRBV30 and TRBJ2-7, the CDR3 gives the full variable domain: SQTIHQWPATLVQPVGSPLSLECTVEGTSNPNLYWYRQAAGRGLQLLFYSVGIGQISSEVPQNLSASRPQDRQFILSSKKLLLSDSGFYLCAWGRGASYEQYFGPGTRLTVT.

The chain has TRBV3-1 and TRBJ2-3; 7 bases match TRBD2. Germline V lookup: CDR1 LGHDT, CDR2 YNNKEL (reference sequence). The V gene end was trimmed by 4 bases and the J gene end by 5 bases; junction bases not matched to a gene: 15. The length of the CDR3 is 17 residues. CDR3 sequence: CASSRKSAEAGRDTQYF. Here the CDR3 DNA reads TGTGCCAGCAGCCGAAAGAGCGCGGAAGCGGGGAGAGATACGCAGTATTTT.

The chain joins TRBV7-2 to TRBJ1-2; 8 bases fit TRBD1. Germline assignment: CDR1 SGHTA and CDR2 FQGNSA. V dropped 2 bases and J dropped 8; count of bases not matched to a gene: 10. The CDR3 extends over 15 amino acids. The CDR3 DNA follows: TGTGCCAGCAGCTTACGTATTCAGGGGGCAGGAGGCTACACCTTC. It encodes CASSLRIQGAGGYTF.

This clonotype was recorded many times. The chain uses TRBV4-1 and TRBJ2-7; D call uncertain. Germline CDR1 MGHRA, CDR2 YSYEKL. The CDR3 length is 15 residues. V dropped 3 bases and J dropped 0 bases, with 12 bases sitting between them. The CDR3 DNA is TGCGCCAGCAGCCATGTAGTAGGCACCTCCTACGAGCAGTACTTC. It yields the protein CASSHVVGTSYEQYF.

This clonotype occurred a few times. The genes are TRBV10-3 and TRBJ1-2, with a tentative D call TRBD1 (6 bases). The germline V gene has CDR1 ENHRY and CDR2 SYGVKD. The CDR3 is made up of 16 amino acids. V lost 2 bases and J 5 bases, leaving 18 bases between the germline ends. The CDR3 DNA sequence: TGTGCCATCAGTGAGGGCCCACTAGCAGGGGCGTATGGCTACACCTTC. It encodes CAISEGPLAGAYGYTF.

The CDR3 DNA reads TGTGCCAGCAGCTTGCAGGACAGGGGCCACCAAGAGACCCAGTACTTC. Translation gives CASSLQDRGHQETQYF. The rearrangement joins TRBV5-5 to TRBJ2-5; TRBD1 matches at 9 bases. The V and J ends lost 1 base and 0 bases, in that order; junction bases with no gene match: 4. Germline loops: CDR1 SGHKS, CDR2 YYEKEE (reference sequence). This CDR3 region has 16 residues.

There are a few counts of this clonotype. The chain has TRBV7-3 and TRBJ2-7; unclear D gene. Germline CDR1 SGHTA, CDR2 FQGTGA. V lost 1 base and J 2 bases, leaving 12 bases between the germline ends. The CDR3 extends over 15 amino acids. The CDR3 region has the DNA TGTGCCAGCAGCTTAAGAAAAACAGCACCCTACGAGCAGTACTTC. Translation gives CASSLRKTAPYEQYF. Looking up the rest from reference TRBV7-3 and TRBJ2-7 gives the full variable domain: GAGVSQTPSNKVTEKGKYVELRCDPISGHTALYWYRQSLGQGPEFLIYFQGTGAADDSGLPNDRFFAVRPEGSVSTLKIQRTERGDSAVYLCASSLRKTAPYEQYFGPGTRLTVT.